One and the same sample provided the 11 T cell receptor beta chains below, sequenced in a study of technical replicates of blood from a handful of donors. Using immunoSEQ multiplex PCR, the repertoire was profiled, and TCRdb retains in-frame clones only, with some absent. The sample lists roughly 80,000 clones; 94% were seen once. The sample was T cells isolated from PBMCs. Receptor source: a human donor in good health.

The chain links TRBV10-3 to TRBJ2-7, with a possible D match to TRBD2 (5 bases). The V gene's germline CDR1 is ENHRY and CDR2 SYGVKD. The ends were cut back, 4 bases at V and 4 bases at J, with 17 bases in the middle. CDR3 length equals 15 residues. In nucleotides, the CDR3 is TGTGCCATCAGTGGCGCTAGCAGGACCTCATACGAGCAGTACTTC. It codes for CAISGASRTSYEQYF.

V gene TRBV19 combines with J gene TRBJ2-7, with 12 bases that match TRBD1. The V and J ends lost 5 bases and 5 bases, in that order; junction bases with no gene match: 19. Germline V gene lookup returns CDR1 LNHDA and CDR2 SQIVND (reference sequence). The CDR3 has 19 residues. CDR3 sequence (DNA): TGTGCCAGTAGTTGGGACAGGGGGCACACAACCGACCCTAGTGACGAGCAGTACTTC. This encodes CASSWDRGHTTDPSDEQYF.

The chain recombines TRBV11-2 with TRBJ2-4; 8 nucleotides agree with TRBD1. CDR1 and CDR2 (germline): SGHAT, FQNNGV. CDR3 length: 15 amino acids. The V and J ends lost 4 bases and 9 bases, in that order; junction bases with no gene match: 11. CDR3 bases: TGTGCCAGCAGCTCGAGGGACAGGAGAGGAAGCATTCAGTACTTC. It is translated as CASSSRDRRGSIQYF.

This sequence joins TRBV5-1 and TRBJ2-1; a weak D match, TRBD2 (5 bases). CDR1 and CDR2 (germline): SGHRS, YFSETQ. The length of the CDR3 is 17 residues. The germline V and J ends were trimmed by 0 bases and 7 bases, with 20 bases remaining between them. The CDR3 nucleotides are TGCGCCAGCAGCTTGGTGAGGGCCCGACCCTACTATAATGAGCAGTTCTTC. It is translated as CASSLVRARPYYNEQFF.

The chain couples TRBV2 to TRBJ2-1; TRBD2 matches at 12 bases. The V segment lost 4 bases and the J segment 3 bases; nucleotides outside the gene matches: 1. The CDR3 loop spans 15 amino acids. Per the germline V gene, CDR1 is SNHLY and CDR2 is FYNNEI. The CDR3 protein is CASSGLAGDYNEQFF. In DNA, the CDR3 is TGTGCCAGCAGTGGACTAGCGGGGGACTACAATGAGCAGTTCTTC.

This sequence joins TRBV5-1 and TRBJ2-7, with D perhaps TRBD1 (6 bases). The CDR3 runs to 14 residues. Germline values: CDR1 SGHRS, CDR2 YFSETQ. Trimming took off 0 bases at V and 2 bases at J, with 9 bases between the two ends. The CDR3 DNA sequence: TGCGCCAGCAGCTTGGCCGGACAGACCTACGAGCAGTACTTC. Protein sequence: CASSLAGQTYEQYF.

The genes are TRBV19 and TRBJ2-7, with TRBD2 as a possible D gene (6 bases). The CDR3 runs to 15 residues. Germline V CDR1 and CDR2: LNHDA, SQIVND (reference sequence). Trimming removed 4 bases from V and 2 bases from J, with 15 bases in between. In DNA, the CDR3 is TGTGCCAGTAGTACCAGACTAGAGACGACCTACGAGCAGTACTTC. Amino acid sequence: CASSTRLETTYEQYF.

This chain uses TRBV7-9 with TRBJ2-3; D perhaps matches TRBD2 (6 bases). Germline-derived CDR1 and CDR2 are SEHNR and FQNEAQ (reference sequence). The CDR3 spans 15 residues. Trimming stripped 1 base from V and 2 bases from J, with 10 bases between. The CDR3 DNA reads TGTGCCAGCAGCTTAGGGAGCGGGTCCACAGATACGCAGTATTTT. Its translation: CASSLGSGSTDTQYF.

The chain couples TRBV6-1 to TRBJ2-7; tentatively, D is TRBD1 (6 bases). V lost 9 bases to trimming and J lost 0 bases, with 12 bases between them. Germline V gene data show CDR1 as MNHNS and CDR2 as SASEGT. The CDR3 extends over 13 amino acids. DNA of the CDR3: TGTGCCAGTTCACAGGGTTTCTCCTACGAGCAGTACTTC. Translating gives CASSQGFSYEQYF.

The CDR3 DNA follows: TGTGCCAGCAGTGAAACGGACAGTTCCTATGGCTACACCTTC. Translated, it gives CASSETDSSYGYTF. This chain links TRBV2 with TRBJ1-2, with a weak D call TRBD1 (6 bases). The CDR3 has 14 residues. V gave up 2 bases and J gave up 4 bases, with 11 bases separating them. CDR1 is SNHLY and CDR2 is FYNNEI in the germline V gene.

The CDR3 sequence is CASRSQGVETQYF. The CDR3 nucleotides read TGTGCCAGCAGGTCCCAGGGGGTGGAGACCCAGTACTTC. This chain joins TRBV7-8 and TRBJ2-5; TRBD1 matches at 7 bases. V was pared by 6 bases and J by 5 bases, with 6 bases of the junction left unmatched. The CDR3 loop spans 13 amino acids. The V gene's germline CDR1 is SGHVS and CDR2 FQNEAQ.